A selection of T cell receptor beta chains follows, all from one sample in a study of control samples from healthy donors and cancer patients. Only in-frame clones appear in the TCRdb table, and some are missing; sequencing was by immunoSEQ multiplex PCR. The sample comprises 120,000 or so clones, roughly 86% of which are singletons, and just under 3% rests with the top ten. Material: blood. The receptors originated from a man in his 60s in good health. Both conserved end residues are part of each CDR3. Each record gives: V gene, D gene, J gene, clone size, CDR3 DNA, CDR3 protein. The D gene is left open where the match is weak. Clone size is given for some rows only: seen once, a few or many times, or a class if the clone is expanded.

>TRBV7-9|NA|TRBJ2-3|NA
TGTGCCAGCAGCCAAGGTCTGGGAGCAGATACGCAGTATTTT
CASSQGLGADTQYF
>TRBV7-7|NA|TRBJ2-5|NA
TGTGCTAGCAGCTTAGGGCAGGAAGAGACCCAGTACTTC
CASSLGQEETQYF
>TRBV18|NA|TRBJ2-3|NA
TGTGCCAGCTCACCAGATGCGGGGGCCACAGATACGCAGTATTTT
CASSPDAGATDTQYF
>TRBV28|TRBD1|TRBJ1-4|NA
TGTGCCAGCGGTGGCCCGGGACAGGGTTATGAAAAACTGTTTTTT
CASGGPGQGYEKLFF
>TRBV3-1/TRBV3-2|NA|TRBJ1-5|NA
TGTGCCAGCAGCCTGCGCGGTAGCAATCAGCCCCAGCATTTT
CASSLRGSNQPQHF
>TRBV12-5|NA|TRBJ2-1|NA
TGTGCTAGTGGTTTGGGTACGACTGGTTACAATGAGCAGTTCTTC
CASGLGTTGYNEQFF
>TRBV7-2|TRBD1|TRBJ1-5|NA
TGTGCCAGCAGCAGACAGGGTCCCAGTCAGCCCCAGCATTTT
CASSRQGPSQPQHF
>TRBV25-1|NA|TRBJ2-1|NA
TGTGCCAGCAGTGGATGGGACCAAGAGCAGTTCTTC
CASSGWDQEQFF
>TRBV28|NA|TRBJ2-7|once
TGTGCCAGCAGTTTAATTGGCTACGAGCAGTACTTC
CASSLIGYEQYF
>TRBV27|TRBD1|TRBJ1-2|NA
TGTGCCAGCGCGAGGACAGGAACTTTTAACTATGGCTACACCTTC
CASARTGTFNYGYTF
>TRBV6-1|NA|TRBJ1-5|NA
TGTGCCAGCAGTGAAGGTGGGGGAGTGCAGCCCCAGCATTTT
CASSEGGGVQPQHF
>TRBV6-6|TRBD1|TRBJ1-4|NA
TGTGCCAGCAGCCCCGGGACACAGGGGAATGAAAAACTGTTTTTT
CASSPGTQGNEKLFF
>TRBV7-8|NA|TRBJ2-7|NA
TGTGCCAGCAGCTTAGGCGCGTCGCCCCAGCAGTACTTC
CASSLGASPQQYF
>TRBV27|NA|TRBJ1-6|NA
TGTGCCAGCTCTATGGACAGAATTAATTCACCCCTCCACTTT
CASSMDRINSPLHF
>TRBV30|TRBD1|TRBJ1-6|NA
TGTGCCTGGACCCCAGGGACAGGGATTAGTTCACCCCTCCACTTT
CAWTPGTGISSPLHF
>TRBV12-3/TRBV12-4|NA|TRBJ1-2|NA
TGTGCCAGCAGTCCCATGGAGGGGGGAGGCTACACCTTC
CASSPMEGGGYTF
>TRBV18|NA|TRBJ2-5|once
TGTGCCAGCTCAGAAACGGGACGGCAAGAGACCCAGTACTTC
CASSETGRQETQYF
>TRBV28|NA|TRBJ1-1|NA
TGTGCCAGCAGTTTTAGTTTAGGACTCGTGAACACTGAAGCTTTCTTT
CASSFSLGLVNTEAFF
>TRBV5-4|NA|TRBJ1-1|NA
TGTGCCACCCAAAGTCGGACCACTGAAGCTTTCTTT
CATQSRTTEAFF
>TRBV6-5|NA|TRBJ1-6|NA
TGTGCCAGCAGTTCGGAAACCTATAATTCACCCCTCCACTTT
CASSSETYNSPLHF
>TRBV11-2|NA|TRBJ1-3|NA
TGTGCCAGCAGCTTGTCAGGAAACACCATATATTTT
CASSLSGNTIYF
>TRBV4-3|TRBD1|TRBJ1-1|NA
TGCGCCAGCAGCCAAGATCTAGCAGGGGGTAAGACTGAAGCTTTCTTT
CASSQDLAGGKTEAFF
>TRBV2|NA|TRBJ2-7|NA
TGTGCCAGCAGTGGACAGGCCTACGAGCAGTACTTC
CASSGQAYEQYF
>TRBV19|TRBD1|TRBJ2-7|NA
TGTGCCAGTAGTGGGACAGGGACTTCCTACGAGCAGTACTTC
CASSGTGTSYEQYF
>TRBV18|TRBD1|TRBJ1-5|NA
TGTGCCAGCTCATTGGGACAGGGGGGGCTAGGTGGCAATCAGCCCCAGCATTTT
CASSLGQGGLGGNQPQHF
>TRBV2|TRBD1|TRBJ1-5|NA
TGTGCCAGCAGGGAAGGACAGGGGCTATTTAGCAATCAGCCCCAGCATTTT
CASREGQGLFSNQPQHF